The rows below give T cell receptor beta chains drawn from one sample of a study of blood T cell repertoires in COVID-19. Sequencing used immunoSEQ multiplex PCR; TCRdb keeps in-frame clones, though not all of them. Of more than 100,000 clones in the sample, around 86% were seen once. The sequenced sample consisted of peripheral blood. The receptors shown here come from a woman in her fifties or sixties with active or convalescent COVID-19. CDR3s include the opening cysteine and the closing phenylalanine or tryptophan. The D gene is left open where the match is weak. Part of the rows lack a size; the others show once, few, many or a class for expanded clones.

j_gene: TRBJ2-7
v_gene: TRBV29-1
abundance: NA
d_gene: TRBD2
len: 14
CDR3aa: CSVEVTGLQYEQYF
CDR3nt: TGCAGCGTTGAAGTTACGGGACTACAATACGAGCAGTACTTC

j_gene: TRBJ2-1
v_gene: TRBV27
abundance: NA
d_gene: TRBD1
len: 13
CDR3aa: CASSWDSYNEQFF
CDR3nt: TGTGCCAGCAGTTGGGACAGCTACAATGAGCAGTTCTTC

j_gene: TRBJ1-2
v_gene: TRBV7-2
abundance: NA
d_gene: NA
len: 14
CDR3aa: CASSSAGPNYGYTF
CDR3nt: TGTGCCAGCAGCTCCGCGGGGCCGAACTATGGCTACACCTTC

j_gene: TRBJ2-1
v_gene: TRBV5-1
abundance: NA
d_gene: NA
len: 14
CDR3aa: CASSLADSYNEQFF
CDR3nt: TGCGCCAGCAGCTTGGCCGACAGCTACAATGAGCAGTTCTTC

j_gene: TRBJ1-2
v_gene: TRBV24-1
abundance: NA
d_gene: NA
len: 13
CDR3aa: CATRQGDGYGYTF
CDR3nt: TGTGCCACCAGACAGGGCGACGGCTATGGCTACACCTTC

j_gene: TRBJ2-3
v_gene: TRBV10-3
abundance: NA
d_gene: TRBD2
len: 17
CDR3aa: CAISGPGLAEVTDTQYF
CDR3nt: TGTGCCATCAGTGGGCCGGGACTAGCGGAAGTCACAGATACGCAGTATTTT

j_gene: TRBJ1-3
v_gene: TRBV24-1
abundance: NA
d_gene: NA
len: 13
CDR3aa: CATSDPSGNTIYF
CDR3nt: TGTGCCACCAGTGACCCCAGTGGAAACACCATATATTTT

j_gene: TRBJ1-1
v_gene: TRBV7-9
abundance: NA
d_gene: TRBD1
len: 14
CDR3aa: CASSFQGAGTEAFF
CDR3nt: TGTGCCAGCAGCTTCCAGGGGGCAGGCACTGAAGCTTTCTTT

j_gene: TRBJ2-2
v_gene: TRBV6-5
abundance: NA
d_gene: NA
len: 15
CDR3aa: CASKNRPLNTGELFF
CDR3nt: TGTGCCAGCAAAAACAGGCCCCTTAACACCGGGGAGCTGTTTTTT

j_gene: TRBJ1-1
v_gene: TRBV29-1
abundance: NA
d_gene: NA
len: 12
CDR3aa: CSVSGGNTEAFF
CDR3nt: TGCAGCGTTAGCGGCGGAAACACTGAAGCTTTCTTT

j_gene: TRBJ2-5
v_gene: TRBV10-2
abundance: once
d_gene: TRBD2
len: 12
CDR3aa: CASSPGGETQYF
CDR3nt: TGCGCCAGCAGTCCGGGAGGAGAGACCCAGTACTTC

j_gene: TRBJ2-7
v_gene: TRBV30
abundance: NA
d_gene: TRBD1
len: 12
CDR3aa: CAWSITGDEQYF
CDR3nt: TGTGCCTGGAGTATTACAGGGGACGAGCAGTACTTC

j_gene: TRBJ1-3
v_gene: TRBV6-5
abundance: NA
d_gene: NA
len: 16
CDR3aa: CASSYSGASSGNTIYF
CDR3nt: TGTGCCAGCAGTTACTCGGGGGCGAGCTCTGGAAACACCATATATTTT

j_gene: TRBJ2-4
v_gene: TRBV28
abundance: NA
d_gene: TRBD2
len: 16
CDR3aa: CASSQGLAGVKNIQYF
CDR3nt: TGTGCCAGCAGTCAGGGACTAGCGGGGGTCAAAAACATTCAGTACTTC

j_gene: TRBJ2-1
v_gene: TRBV18
abundance: NA
d_gene: TRBD1
len: 14
CDR3aa: CASSPTGGYNEQFF
CDR3nt: TGTGCCAGCTCCCCGACAGGGGGCTACAATGAGCAGTTCTTC

j_gene: TRBJ1-2
v_gene: TRBV5-8
abundance: NA
d_gene: NA
len: 13
CDR3aa: CASSLVQVYGYTF
CDR3nt: TGTGCCAGCAGCTTAGTACAGGTCTATGGCTACACCTTC

j_gene: TRBJ1-1
v_gene: TRBV2
abundance: few
d_gene: TRBD1
len: 14
CDR3aa: CASTDRGWDTEAFF
CDR3nt: TGTGCCAGCACCGACAGGGGGTGGGACACTGAAGCTTTCTTT

j_gene: TRBJ1-6
v_gene: TRBV5-1
abundance: NA
d_gene: NA
len: 17
CDR3aa: CASSLVPRARDNSPLHF
CDR3nt: TGCGCCAGCAGCTTAGTTCCCAGGGCGCGTGACAATTCACCCCTCCACTTT

j_gene: TRBJ2-3
v_gene: TRBV7-2
abundance: NA
d_gene: NA
len: 14
CDR3aa: CASSLNSGTDTQYF
CDR3nt: TGTGCCAGCAGCTTAAACTCCGGGACAGATACGCAGTATTTT

j_gene: TRBJ1-2
v_gene: TRBV6-1
abundance: NA
d_gene: NA
len: 14
CDR3aa: CASSEQGTDYGYTF
CDR3nt: TGTGCCAGCAGTGAACAGGGAACGGACTATGGCTACACCTTC

j_gene: TRBJ2-7
v_gene: TRBV4-3
abundance: NA
d_gene: TRBD2
len: 17
CDR3aa: CASSQDAGAGVSYEQYF
CDR3nt: TGCGCCAGCAGCCAAGATGCTGGAGCGGGAGTCTCCTACGAGCAGTACTTC

j_gene: TRBJ1-1
v_gene: TRBV24-1
abundance: NA
d_gene: TRBD1
len: 14
CDR3aa: CATSDPGGGTEAFF
CDR3nt: TGTGCCACCAGTGATCCAGGGGGCGGCACTGAAGCTTTCTTT

j_gene: TRBJ1-1
v_gene: TRBV28
abundance: few
d_gene: NA
len: 14
CDR3aa: CASTTGGANTEAFF
CDR3nt: TGTGCCAGCACCACCGGTGGGGCGAACACTGAAGCTTTCTTT

j_gene: TRBJ2-3
v_gene: TRBV29-1
abundance: NA
d_gene: NA
len: 16
CDR3aa: CSLTLGPGQYTDTQYF
CDR3nt: TGCAGCCTGACACTTGGGCCGGGACAATACACAGATACGCAGTATTTT

j_gene: TRBJ1-2
v_gene: TRBV13
abundance: few
d_gene: TRBD1
len: 18
CDR3aa: CASSARDRVIPPLYGYTF
CDR3nt: TGTGCCAGCAGCGCCCGGGACAGGGTAATCCCCCCCCTCTATGGCTACACCTTC

j_gene: TRBJ2-6
v_gene: TRBV7-8
abundance: NA
d_gene: NA
len: 16
CDR3aa: CASSLDGYSGANVLTF
CDR3nt: TGTGCCAGCAGCCTCGACGGGTACTCTGGGGCCAACGTCCTGACTTTC

j_gene: TRBJ2-5
v_gene: TRBV7-2
abundance: NA
d_gene: TRBD1
len: 17
CDR3aa: CASSLKGSGGLQETQYF
CDR3nt: TGTGCCAGCAGCTTAAAGGGGTCAGGGGGCCTCCAAGAGACCCAGTACTTC

j_gene: TRBJ1-1
v_gene: TRBV27
abundance: NA
d_gene: TRBD1
len: 14
CDR3aa: CASSLSRGRTEAFF
CDR3nt: TGTGCCAGCAGTTTATCGAGGGGGCGAACTGAAGCTTTCTTT